Listed below are T cell receptor beta chains from one sample, sequenced in a study of shared clonotypes between healthy human individuals. Assay: immunoSEQ multiplex PCR; the TCRdb copy retains only in-frame clones and omits some. Found here are 2.3 million or so clones, approximately 95% of them singletons; the top ten hold 0.39%. The material sequenced was naive CD4+ T cells from PBMCs. These TCRs come from a man between 18 and 35 years old in good health. Some clones in this sample may be carry-over from other donors' samples. The CDR3 runs from the conserved cysteine through the conserved F or W. A D gene is named only where the DNA matches it firmly. The size field is filled for only some rows; it gives once, few, many or a size class.

DNA | CDR3 | J | size | V | D
TGTGCCAGCAGTCCCTGGACAGGTATGATGAACACTGAAGCTTTCTTT | CASSPWTGMMNTEAFF | TRBJ1-1 | - | TRBV27 | TRBD1
TGCGCCAGCAGCTCGCTACTAGCGGGAGGGTTTAGTCGGGATGGTGAGCAGTTCTTC | CASSSLLAGGFSRDGEQFF | TRBJ2-1 | - | TRBV5-1 | TRBD2
TGTGCCAGCTCACCACCCGGCAGGGCGAACACTGAAGCTTTCTTT | CASSPPGRANTEAFF | TRBJ1-1 | - | TRBV18 | -
TGTGCCAGCAGCTTAGGACCAAGGGGACCCGAGGGGGCGAGCGAGCAGTACTTC | CASSLGPRGPEGASEQYF | TRBJ2-7 | - | TRBV11-2 | TRBD1
TGCGCCAGCAGCCAAGGAGCGGGAGGGGTTGATACAGATACGCAGTATTTT | CASSQGAGGVDTDTQYF | TRBJ2-3 | - | TRBV4-1 | TRBD2
TGTGCCAGCAGCTTAAGAGGGGGGGGCACAGATACGCAGTATTTT | CASSLRGGGTDTQYF | TRBJ2-3 | - | TRBV7-2 | -
TGTGCCATCAATTTCCGGGTCGGGAGTTCCTACAATGAGCAGTTCTTC | CAINFRVGSSYNEQFF | TRBJ2-1 | - | TRBV6-6 | -
TGTGCCAGCACCCTCTACAGTCGCACAGATACGCAGTATTTT | CASTLYSRTDTQYF | TRBJ2-3 | - | TRBV5-5 | -
TGTGCCAGCACCCAGTCCCGGGAACCCGGGGAGCTGTTTTTT | CASTQSREPGELFF | TRBJ2-2 | - | TRBV7-9 | -
TGCGCCAGCAGTAATAGCGGGAGGGGTATCGGGGAGCTGTTTTTT | CASSNSGRGIGELFF | TRBJ2-2 | - | TRBV10-2 | TRBD2
TGTGCCAGCTCACAGAACGGACAGGTTCGCTCTGGAAACACCATATATTTT | CASSQNGQVRSGNTIYF | TRBJ1-3 | - | TRBV18 | TRBD1
TGTGCCAGCACCGCGACCAGTCGTGGAGTCCACGAGCAGTACTTC | CASTATSRGVHEQYF | TRBJ2-7 | - | TRBV6-5 | -
TGTGCCAGCTCCCCTGGACTAGCGGGGGATTACGAGCAGTACTTC | CASSPGLAGDYEQYF | TRBJ2-7 | - | TRBV18 | TRBD2
TGTGCCAGCTCACCAGGGGTGAAGAGACTACCATCGGCCCAGCATTTT | CASSPGVKRLPSAQHF | TRBJ1-5 | - | TRBV18 | -
TGTGCCAGCAGCTTGTTTGCGGGAGGGAGAGATACGCAGTATTTT | CASSLFAGGRDTQYF | TRBJ2-3 | - | TRBV5-6 | TRBD2
TGTGCCAGCAGCTTAGGACAGGGTAATCAGCCCCAGCATTTT | CASSLGQGNQPQHF | TRBJ1-5 | - | TRBV7-6 | TRBD1
TGCGCCAGCAGCTTGGCCTGGCTAGCGGGAGTCACAGATACGCAGTATTTT | CASSLAWLAGVTDTQYF | TRBJ2-3 | - | TRBV5-1 | TRBD2
TGTGCCAGCAGCGGGGGGACTAGCGCTATGGTCGAGCAGTACTTC | CASSGGTSAMVEQYF | TRBJ2-7 | - | TRBV9 | TRBD2
TGCGCCAGCAGCCCCCTCGCCGGACTAGCGGGAGGGGAGCAGTACTTC | CASSPLAGLAGGEQYF | TRBJ2-7 | - | TRBV5-1 | TRBD2
TGTGCCAGCAGTCCAGGCGGTTGGACTGAAGCTTTCTTT | CASSPGGWTEAFF | TRBJ1-1 | - | TRBV28 | -
TGTGCCAGCAGCCCCATTCCGGGTTACTCGTCCTATGGCTACACCTTC | CASSPIPGYSSYGYTF | TRBJ1-2 | - | TRBV7-9 | -
TGCGCCAGCAGCCCTGCCAGGGATAATTCACCCCTCCACTTT | CASSPARDNSPLHF | TRBJ1-6 | - | TRBV5-1 | -
TGTGCCAGCAGCTTCAGGGGGCGGAATTCACCCCTCCACTTT | CASSFRGRNSPLHF | TRBJ1-6 | - | TRBV5-6 | TRBD1
TGCAGCGTGGTTAGACAGGGTAGCTCCTACGAGCAGTACTTC | CSVVRQGSSYEQYF | TRBJ2-7 | - | TRBV29-1 | TRBD1
TGTGCCAGCAGCCGGACAGGGACTTTGAACACTGAAGCTTTCTTT | CASSRTGTLNTEAFF | TRBJ1-1 | - | TRBV6-5 | TRBD1
TGTGCCTGGAAAGTGGCTTCCATTGAAGCTTTCTTT | CAWKVASIEAFF | TRBJ1-1 | few | TRBV30 | -
TGTGCCAGCTGGCGGGCCCCCCCGAATTCGGGTGGCTACACCTTC | CASWRAPPNSGGYTF | TRBJ1-2 | once | TRBV27 | -
TGCAGCGTTCGGAGGGTAGGAGCCACAGATACGCAGTATTTT | CSVRRVGATDTQYF | TRBJ2-3 | - | TRBV29-1 | -
TGTGCCAGCAGTCGACAGCCAAATTCACCCCTCCACTTT | CASSRQPNSPLHF | TRBJ1-6 | - | TRBV27 | -
TGTGCCAGCAGCTCCCCTAGCGGGGGGTGGGGAGATACGCAGTATTTT | CASSSPSGGWGDTQYF | TRBJ2-3 | - | TRBV5-6 | TRBD2
TGTGCCAGCAGCCAGGGACTAGCGGGGGTTGGGGAGCAGTTCTTC | CASSQGLAGVGEQFF | TRBJ2-1 | - | TRBV14 | TRBD2
TGTGCCAGCAGCTTCGGACTCGCGGGAGAAAAACTGTTTTTT | CASSFGLAGEKLFF | TRBJ1-4 | - | TRBV11-2 | -
TGTGCCAGCAGCGTACGGGGGACATGGGACGAGCAGTACTTC | CASSVRGTWDEQYF | TRBJ2-7 | - | TRBV9 | -
TGTGCCAGCAGCTTAGGGTCCAGAGGGGGACAGGGACCAGATACGCAGTATTTT | CASSLGSRGGQGPDTQYF | TRBJ2-3 | - | TRBV7-2 | TRBD1
TGTGCCAGCATCGAGGGGAACCAAGAGACCCAGTACTTC | CASIEGNQETQYF | TRBJ2-5 | - | TRBV6-1 | -
TGTGCCAGCAGCCTAGGACTAGCGGGAGGCACAGATACGCAGTATTTT | CASSLGLAGGTDTQYF | TRBJ2-3 | - | TRBV11-3 | TRBD2
TGTGCCAGCAGTGAAGCCCCCGGACTAGGGATCGAGCAGTTCTTC | CASSEAPGLGIEQFF | TRBJ2-1 | - | TRBV6-1 | TRBD2
TGTGCCAGTACCTTAAGGGGACAGATATACAATGAGCAGTTCTTC | CASTLRGQIYNEQFF | TRBJ2-1 | - | TRBV19 | TRBD1
TGTGCCAGCAGTTTTCAGGATAGGAATTCACCCCTCCACTTT | CASSFQDRNSPLHF | TRBJ1-6 | - | TRBV6-6 | -
TGCGCCAGCAGCCAAGACGGGAATCCGGAGTCACCCCTCCACTTT | CASSQDGNPESPLHF | TRBJ1-6 | - | TRBV4-3 | -
TGTGCCAGCAGTCCGGCTGGGGCCAACGTCCTGACTTTC | CASSPAGANVLTF | TRBJ2-6 | - | TRBV6-5 | -
TGCAGCGTCCAGGGACTAGCGGGGACCTACGAGCAGTACTTC | CSVQGLAGTYEQYF | TRBJ2-7 | - | TRBV29-1 | TRBD2
TGCGCCAGCAGCCAATCAGGGGACCATAGCAATCAGCCCCAGCATTTT | CASSQSGDHSNQPQHF | TRBJ1-5 | - | TRBV4-1 | -
TGTGCCAGCAGTAACGCGCTCAGGGGGTACTATGGCTACACCTTC | CASSNALRGYYGYTF | TRBJ1-2 | - | TRBV28 | TRBD1
TGTGCCAGCAGGAGGGGACCCTATAGCAATCAGCCCCAGCATTTT | CASRRGPYSNQPQHF | TRBJ1-5 | - | TRBV6-1 | -
TGTGCCACCAGCAGACGCGCCGGGACACTTCGCTCTGGAAACACCATATATTTT | CATSRRAGTLRSGNTIYF | TRBJ1-3 | once | TRBV15 | -
TGTGCCAGCAGCGTACTAGGCCGCTCCTACAATGAGCAGTTCTTC | CASSVLGRSYNEQFF | TRBJ2-1 | - | TRBV9 | -
TGTGCCAGCAGTGAAAGGGTAGGGCACGATGGGGCCAACGTCCTGACTTTC | CASSERVGHDGANVLTF | TRBJ2-6 | - | TRBV6-1 | -
TGTGCCAGCAGCCCCACAGGGATGGGACAGCCCCAGCATTTT | CASSPTGMGQPQHF | TRBJ1-5 | - | TRBV28 | -
TGTGCCAGCCGGATTACTAATGAAAAACTGTTTTTT | CASRITNEKLFF | TRBJ1-4 | - | TRBV2 | -
TGTGCCAGCAGCAGAGGGAACTATGGCTACACCTTC | CASSRGNYGYTF | TRBJ1-2 | - | TRBV9 | -
TGTGCCAGCAGCCATACCGGGACAGACTCCTACGAGCAGTACTTC | CASSHTGTDSYEQYF | TRBJ2-7 | - | TRBV28 | TRBD1
TGTGCCAGCAGCTTCTCGGGGAATCAGCCCCAGCATTTT | CASSFSGNQPQHF | TRBJ1-5 | - | TRBV7-9 | -
TGTGCCAGCAGCTCGACAGGGACCTACAATGAGCAGTTCTTC | CASSSTGTYNEQFF | TRBJ2-1 | - | TRBV11-3 | TRBD1
TGCGCCAGCAGCTTGGCCGGGACAGGGGGACAAGCTTTCTTT | CASSLAGTGGQAFF | TRBJ1-1 | once | TRBV5-1 | TRBD1
TGTGCCAGCAGTCCCCAGGGGGCCACTGAAGCTTTCTTT | CASSPQGATEAFF | TRBJ1-1 | - | TRBV28 | TRBD1
TGCGCCAGCAGCCCATCAGCGGGAGGGGGCACCGGGGAGCTGTTTTTT | CASSPSAGGGTGELFF | TRBJ2-2 | once | TRBV5-1 | TRBD2
TGTGCCAGCTCACCACCGTTAGCCGAAGAGACCCAGTACTTC | CASSPPLAEETQYF | TRBJ2-5 | once | TRBV18 | -
TGTGCCAGCAGCTTCCGTGACAGGAATGGCTACACCTTC | CASSFRDRNGYTF | TRBJ1-2 | - | TRBV7-3 | -